Each of the 18 T cell receptor beta chains below was sequenced from the same sample in a study of blood T cell repertoires in COVID-19. The data were produced by immunoSEQ multiplex PCR, yet TCRdb's version contains in-frame clones alone and is incomplete. The sample has 150,000 to 200,000 clones; 75% to 85% are singletons. The sequenced material came from PBMCs or T cells enriched from blood (not recorded which). These receptors were taken from a woman between 45 and 65 years old with acute COVID-19.

The V and J genes are TRBV6-2 or TRBV6-3 and TRBJ2-5, with D possibly being TRBD1 (5 bases). The CDR3 length is 13 residues. CDR1 and CDR2 from the germline V gene are MNHEY and SVGEGT. V was shortened by 2 bases and J by 9 bases, with 13 bases between the two germline ends. The CDR3 reads CASSYPGAEAQYF. The DNA for the CDR3 is TGTGCCAGCAGTTACCCTGGGGCCGAGGCCCAGTACTTC.

J is TRBJ1-4 and V is TRBV7-9; D remains ambiguous. Germline CDR1 SEHNR, CDR2 FQNEAQ (reference sequence). V lost 5 bases and J lost 6, with 7 bases in between. The CDR3 is 12 amino acids. CDR3 protein: CASSLRYEKLFF. CDR3 nucleotides: TGTGCCAGCAGCCTACGGTATGAAAAACTGTTTTTT.

Points on this clone: The junction does not match germline at one end; this may be a read error. The chain combines TRBV7-3 with TRBJ2-2, with TRBD2 matching 10 bases. Per the germline V gene, CDR1 is SGHTA and CDR2 is FQGTGA. The CDR3 has 16 residues. CDR3 protein: CASSITSGANTGELFF. CDR3 DNA: TGTGCCAGCAGCATAACTAGCGGGGCGAACACCGGGGAGCTGTTTTTT.

The chain recombines TRBV30 with TRBJ1-2; D is perhaps TRBD1 (5 bases). Trimming pared 4 bases from V and 2 bases from J, leaving 8 bases between. Germline lookup yields CDR1 GTSNPN and CDR2 SVGIG (reference sequence). This CDR3 comprises 12 residues. In nucleotides, the CDR3 is TGTGCCTGGAATTCAGGGAACTATGGCTACACCTTC. Its protein is CAWNSGNYGYTF.

The rearrangement uses TRBV5-1 and TRBJ1-6; 9 nucleotides agree with TRBD1. The junction had 2 bases not matched to a gene; V was cut back by 0 bases and J by 7 bases. CDR1 is SGHRS, CDR2 YFSETQ, per germline. This CDR3 region has 15 residues. This chain's CDR3 is CASSLVGQGNSPLHF. DNA for the CDR3: TGCGCCAGCAGCTTGGTGGGACAGGGAAATTCACCCCTCCACTTT.

The chain combines TRBV6-5 with TRBJ2-2; D ambiguous. Germline V gives CDR1 MNHEY, CDR2 SVGAGI. With 4 bases removed from V and 2 bases from J, the gap between germline ends came to 11 bases. This CDR3 is 15 amino acids long. The CDR3 is CASSSSTLNTGELFF. CDR3 sequence (DNA): TGTGCCAGCAGTTCCAGTACGTTAAACACCGGGGAGCTGTTTTTT.

The chain recombines TRBV3-1 (or the pseudogene TRBV3-2) with TRBJ1-3; weak D call: TRBD1 (6 bases). Germline V gene sequence: CDR1 LGHDT, CDR2 YNNKEL (reference sequence). Between the trimmed V and J ends, which lost 3 bases and 4 bases, there was a span of 10 bases. The CDR3 is 14 residues long. In DNA form, the CDR3 reads TGTGCCAGCAGCCAGGAAGGGACAGGAAACACCATATATTTT. Protein sequence: CASSQEGTGNTIYF.

This clone was seen only a few times. V gene TRBV27 combines with J gene TRBJ1-6, with TRBD1 matching 9 bases. Trimming cost V 4 bases and J 5 bases; bases outside gene matches: 9. The germline V gene has CDR1 MNHEY and CDR2 SMNVEV (reference sequence). The CDR3 is 17 amino acids. In nucleotides, the CDR3 is TGTGCCAGCAGTTCTCTTACCGGGACAGGGAATAATTCACCCCTCCACTTT. Its translation is CASSSLTGTGNNSPLHF.

J is TRBJ2-2 and V is TRBV7-8; 10 positions match TRBD1. Trimming took 5 bases from V and 6 from J; bases not matched to a gene: 0. Germline CDR1 is SGHVS and CDR2 is FQNEAQ. The CDR3 extends over 13 amino acids. The CDR3 sequence is CASSGQGAGELFF. The CDR3 DNA reads as TGTGCCAGCAGCGGACAGGGGGCCGGGGAGCTGTTTTTT. Looking up the rest from reference TRBV7-8 and TRBJ2-2 gives the full variable domain: GAGVSQSPRYKVAKRGQDVALRCDPISGHVSLFWYQQALGQGPEFLTYFQNEAQLDKSGLPSDRFFAERPEGSVSTLKIQRTQQEDSAVYLCASSGQGAGELFFGEGSRLTVL.

This clone was counted at least ten times. This CDR3 is also generated by other DNA sequences in the sample. V and J are TRBV2 and TRBJ2-2, with TRBD2 as a possible D gene (6 bases). Trimming left V 8 bases short and J 0 bases short, with 10 bases between. Germline CDR1 and CDR2: SNHLY and FYNNEI. This CDR3 is built from 14 residues. As DNA, the CDR3 is TGTGCCAGCTTGGCGGGGACGAACACCGGGGAGCTGTTTTTT. Translation: CASLAGTNTGELFF.

As DNA, the CDR3 is TGTGCCAGTAGGCCGGGACAGGGGATCTATGGCTACACCTTC. It translates to CASRPGQGIYGYTF. The chain uses TRBV19 and TRBJ1-2, with 10 bases that match TRBD1. Trimming took 6 bases from V and 4 from J; bases not matched to a gene: 5. Germline assignment: CDR1 LNHDA and CDR2 SQIVND (reference sequence). The CDR3 has 14 residues.

The chain couples TRBV13 to TRBJ2-5, with 8 positions matching TRBD2. CDR3 length: 19 amino acids. V lost 5 bases to trimming and J lost 0 bases; unmatched junction nucleotides: 17. CDR1 is PRHDT, CDR2 FYEKMQ, per germline (reference sequence). The CDR3 loop reads CASSPPPGGATLYQETQYF. CDR3 bases: TGTGCCAGCAGCCCACCCCCGGGGGGGGCGACCCTGTACCAAGAGACCCAGTACTTC. The full variable domain, rest sourced from reference TRBV13 and TRBJ2-5, is AAGVIQSPRHLIKEKRETATLKCYPIPRHDTVYWYQQGPGQDPQFLISFYEKMQSDKGSIPDRFSAQQFSDYHSELNMSSLELGDSALYFCASSPPPGGATLYQETQYFGPGTRLLVL.

The chain carries TRBV5-1 and TRBJ2-5; maybe TRBD2 (5 bases). Trimming shortened V by 4 bases and J by 2 bases, and 12 bases separated the two germline ends. Germline V CDR1 and CDR2: SGHRS, YFSETQ. The CDR3 is made up of 14 amino acids. The CDR3 nucleotides read TGCGCCAGCAGCCAAAGTTCGGGGCAAGAGACCCAGTACTTC. Residues: CASSQSSGQETQYF.

The chain recombines TRBV6-5 with TRBJ2-1; D is ambiguous. Germline values: CDR1 MNHEY, CDR2 SVGAGI. The CDR3 is 15 residues long. V shed 4 bases and J shed 3 bases, with 13 bases lying between them. The CDR3 nucleotides are TGTGCCAGCAGTTCCAAGGTGGGCAGCTACAATGAGCAGTTCTTC. This translates into CASSSKVGSYNEQFF.

The rearrangement uses TRBV5-6 and TRBJ2-1; 11 nucleotides match TRBD1. Germline CDR1 is SGHDT and CDR2 is YYEEEE. The CDR3 length is 15 residues. V shed 2 bases and J 6 bases; nucleotides not matched to a gene: 4. This chain's CDR3 is CASSFAGQGANEQFF. In nucleotides, the CDR3 is TGTGCCAGCAGCTTCGCCGGACAGGGGGCCAATGAGCAGTTCTTC.

This clone turned up a few times. The V gene is TRBV10-3, the J gene TRBJ2-1, with TRBD2 matching 9 bases. Germline V gene lookup returns CDR1 ENHRY and CDR2 SYGVKD. The CDR3 has 14 residues. J lost 2 bases, V lost 8 bases, and 4 bases had no gene match. The CDR3 DNA reads as TGTGCCATCGCGGGGGGGCGGCCCTACAATGAGCAGTTCTTC. Encoded protein: CAIAGGRPYNEQFF.

The rearrangement uses TRBV19 and TRBJ1-1; 11 bases line up with TRBD1. V was clipped by 7 bases and J by 3 bases; unmatched bases: 7. The CDR3 sequence is 15 residues long. Germline V CDR1 and CDR2: LNHDA, SQIVND (reference sequence). DNA of the CDR3: TGTGCCAGTAAGGACAGGGGGCGCTCGGACACTGAAGCTTTCTTT. It translates to CASKDRGRSDTEAFF.

V usage is TRBV9 and J usage is TRBJ1-2, with unresolved D. This CDR3 spans 15 amino acids. Germline V gives CDR1 SGDLS, CDR2 YYNGEE. Trimming left V 0 bases short and J 8 bases short, with 17 bases between. CDR3 region: CASSVARSRAMGYTF. The CDR3 nucleotides are TGTGCCAGCAGCGTAGCGCGTAGTAGAGCTATGGGCTACACCTTC.